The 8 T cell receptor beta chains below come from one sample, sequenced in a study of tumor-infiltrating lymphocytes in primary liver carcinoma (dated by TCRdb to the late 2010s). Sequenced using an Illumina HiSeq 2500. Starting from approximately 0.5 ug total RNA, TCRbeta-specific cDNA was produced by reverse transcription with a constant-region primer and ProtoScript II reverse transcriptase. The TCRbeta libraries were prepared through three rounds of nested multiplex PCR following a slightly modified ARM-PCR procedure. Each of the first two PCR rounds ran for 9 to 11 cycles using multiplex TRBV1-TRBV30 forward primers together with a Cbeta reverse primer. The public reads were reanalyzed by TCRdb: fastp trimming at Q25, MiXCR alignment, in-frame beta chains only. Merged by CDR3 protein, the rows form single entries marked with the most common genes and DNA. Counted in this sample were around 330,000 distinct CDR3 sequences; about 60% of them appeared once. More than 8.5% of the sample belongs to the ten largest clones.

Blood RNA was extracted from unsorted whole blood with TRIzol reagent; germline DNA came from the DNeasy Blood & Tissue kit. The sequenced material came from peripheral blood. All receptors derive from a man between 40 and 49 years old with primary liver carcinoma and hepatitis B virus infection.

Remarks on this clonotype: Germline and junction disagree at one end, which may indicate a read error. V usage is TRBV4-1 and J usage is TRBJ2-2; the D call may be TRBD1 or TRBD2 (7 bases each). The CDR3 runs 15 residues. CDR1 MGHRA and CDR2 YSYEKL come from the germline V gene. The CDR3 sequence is CVSSLQGEGYGGLFF. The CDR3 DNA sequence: TGCGTCAGCAGCCTCCAGGGGGAGGGCTACGGGGGGCTGTTTTTT.

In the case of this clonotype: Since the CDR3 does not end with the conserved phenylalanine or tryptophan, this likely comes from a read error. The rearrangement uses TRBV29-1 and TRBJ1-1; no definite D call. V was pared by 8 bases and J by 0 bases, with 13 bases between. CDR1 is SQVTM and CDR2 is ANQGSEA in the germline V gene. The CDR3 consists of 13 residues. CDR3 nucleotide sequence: TGCAGCACCGGGTACGGGCTGAACACTGAAGCTTTCCTT. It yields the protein CSTGYGLNTEAFL.

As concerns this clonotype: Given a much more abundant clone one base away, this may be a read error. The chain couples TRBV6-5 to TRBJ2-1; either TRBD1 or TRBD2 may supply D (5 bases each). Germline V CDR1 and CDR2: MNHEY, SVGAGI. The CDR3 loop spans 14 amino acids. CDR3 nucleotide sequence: TGTGTCAGCAGTTTCGGGACGACGAACGGTGAGCAGTTCTTC. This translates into CVSSFGTTNGEQFF.

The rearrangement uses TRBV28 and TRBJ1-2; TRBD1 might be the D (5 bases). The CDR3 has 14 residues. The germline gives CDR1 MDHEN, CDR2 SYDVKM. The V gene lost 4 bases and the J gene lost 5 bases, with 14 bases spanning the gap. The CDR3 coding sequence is TGTGCCAGCAGTTCGCATTGGGGCTGGTATGGCTACACCTTC. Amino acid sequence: CASSSHWGWYGYTF.

In nucleotides, the CDR3 is TGTGCCAGCAGTGGTGGGAGAGATACAGATACGCAGTATTTT. Translated: CASSGGRDTDTQYF. The rearrangement uses TRBV6-4 and TRBJ2-3; D perhaps matches TRBD2 (5 bases). The CDR3 spans 14 residues. Trimming cost V 4 bases and J 3 bases, with 11 bases left between them. Germline assignment: CDR1 MRHNA and CDR2 SNTAGT.

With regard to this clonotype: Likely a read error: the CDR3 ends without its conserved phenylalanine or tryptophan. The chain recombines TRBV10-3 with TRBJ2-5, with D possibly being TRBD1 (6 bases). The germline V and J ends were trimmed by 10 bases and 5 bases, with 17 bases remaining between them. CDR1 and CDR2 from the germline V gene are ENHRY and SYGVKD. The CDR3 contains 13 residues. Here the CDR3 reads CATRQGTMETQYL. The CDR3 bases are TGTGCCACCCGACAAGGGACAATGGAGACCCAGTACCTC.

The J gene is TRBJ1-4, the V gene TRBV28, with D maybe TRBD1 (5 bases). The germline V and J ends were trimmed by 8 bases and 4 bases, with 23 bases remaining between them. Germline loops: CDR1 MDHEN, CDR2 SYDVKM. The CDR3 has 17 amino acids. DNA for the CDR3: TGTGCCAGCCCACCCCGTCAGGGCAGGGCCGATAATGAAAAACTGTTTTTT. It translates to CASPPRQGRADNEKLFF.

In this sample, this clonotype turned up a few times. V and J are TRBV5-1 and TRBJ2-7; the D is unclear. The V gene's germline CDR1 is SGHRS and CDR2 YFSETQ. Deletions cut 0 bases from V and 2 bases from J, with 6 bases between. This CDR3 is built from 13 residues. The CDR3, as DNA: TGCGCCAGCAGCTTGGGCAAAGCCTACGAGCAGTACTTC. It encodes CASSLGKAYEQYF.